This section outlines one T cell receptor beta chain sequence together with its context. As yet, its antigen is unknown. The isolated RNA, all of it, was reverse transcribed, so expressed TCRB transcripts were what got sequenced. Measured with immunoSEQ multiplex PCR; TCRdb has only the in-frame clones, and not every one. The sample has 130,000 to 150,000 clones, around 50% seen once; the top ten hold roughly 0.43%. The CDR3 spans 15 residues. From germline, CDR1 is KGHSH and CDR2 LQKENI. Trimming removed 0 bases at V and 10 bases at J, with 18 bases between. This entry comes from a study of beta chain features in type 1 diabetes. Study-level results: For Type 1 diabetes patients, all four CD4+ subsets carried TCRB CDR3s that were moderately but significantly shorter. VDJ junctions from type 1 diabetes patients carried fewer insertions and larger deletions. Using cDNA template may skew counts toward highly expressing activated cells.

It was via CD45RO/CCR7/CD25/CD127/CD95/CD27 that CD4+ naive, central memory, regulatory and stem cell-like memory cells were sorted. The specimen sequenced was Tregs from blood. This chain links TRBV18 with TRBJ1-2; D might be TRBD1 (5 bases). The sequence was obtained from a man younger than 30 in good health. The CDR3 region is CASSPPSSQGQDYTF. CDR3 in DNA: TGTGCCAGCTCACCACCGTCGTCCCAGGGTCAGGACTACACCTTC.